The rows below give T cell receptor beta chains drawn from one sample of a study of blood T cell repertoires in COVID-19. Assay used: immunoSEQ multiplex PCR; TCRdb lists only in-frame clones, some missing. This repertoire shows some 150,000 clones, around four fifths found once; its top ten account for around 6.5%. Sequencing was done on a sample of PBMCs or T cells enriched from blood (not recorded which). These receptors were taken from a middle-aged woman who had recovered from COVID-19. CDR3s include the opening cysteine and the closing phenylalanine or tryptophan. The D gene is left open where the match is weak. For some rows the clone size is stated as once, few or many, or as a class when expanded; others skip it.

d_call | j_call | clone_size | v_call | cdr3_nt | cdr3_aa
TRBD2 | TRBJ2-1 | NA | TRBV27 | TGTGCCGCGGCCCGAGCGGGAGCTTACAATGAGCAGTTCTTC | CAAARAGAYNEQFF
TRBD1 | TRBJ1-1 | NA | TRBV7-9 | TGTGCCAGCACCAGGACAGGGGCGAACACTGAAGCTTTCTTT | CASTRTGANTEAFF
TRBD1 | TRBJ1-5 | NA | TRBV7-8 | TGTGCCAGTACCCCCGGGACAGGATATCAGCCCCAGCATTTT | CASTPGTGYQPQHF
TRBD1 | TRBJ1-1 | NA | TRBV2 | TGTGCCAGCAGTGAAGCTCGGACAGGGCGGCCCGAGAACACTGAAGCTTTCTTT | CASSEARTGRPENTEAFF
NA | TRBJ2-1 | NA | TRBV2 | TGTGCCAGCAGTGTATTCGGGGGCAATGAGCAGTTCTTC | CASSVFGGNEQFF
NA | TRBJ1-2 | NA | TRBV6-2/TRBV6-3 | TGTGCCAGCAGTTACGAGGGACTGTACTCTGGCTACACCTTC | CASSYEGLYSGYTF
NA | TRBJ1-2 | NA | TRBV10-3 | TGTGCCATCAGTGAGCCCAGTTCAGAGGGAGGCTATGGCTACACCTTC | CAISEPSSEGGYGYTF
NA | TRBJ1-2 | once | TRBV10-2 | TGCGCCAGCAGTGAGTCGGGGCAGTCCTATGGCTACACCTTC | CASSESGQSYGYTF
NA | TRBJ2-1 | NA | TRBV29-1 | TGCAGCGTTGATTGGCCTTACAATGAGCAGTTCTTC | CSVDWPYNEQFF
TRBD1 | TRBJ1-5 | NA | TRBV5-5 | TGTGCCAGCAGCGCCCGGGACAGGGCTATCGGTCAGCCCCAGCATTTT | CASSARDRAIGQPQHF
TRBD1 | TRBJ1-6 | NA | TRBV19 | TGTGCCAGTAGTATTGGGGACAGGGCAGCATCACCCCTCCACTTT | CASSIGDRAASPLHF
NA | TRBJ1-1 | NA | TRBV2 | TGTGCCAGCAGTGAAAACACAGGGAGGGACACTGAAGCTTTCTTT | CASSENTGRDTEAFF
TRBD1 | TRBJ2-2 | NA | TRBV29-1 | TGCAGCGCCGTCGTGTCAGGGGGCACCGGGGAGCTGTTTTTT | CSAVVSGGTGELFF
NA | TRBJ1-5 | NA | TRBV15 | TGTGCCACCAGCAGAGGAGATAATCAGCCCCAGCATTTT | CATSRGDNQPQHF
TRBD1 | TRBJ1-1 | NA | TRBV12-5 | TGTGCTAGTGGTTTGACTCGACAGGGGGGGAACACTGAAGCTTTCTTT | CASGLTRQGGNTEAFF
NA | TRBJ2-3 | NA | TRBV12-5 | TGTGCTAGTGGTTTGGGTAATACCGAGATCTTAGATACGCAGTATTTT | CASGLGNTEILDTQYF
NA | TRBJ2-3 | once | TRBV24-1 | TGTGCCACCAGCCTTAGCGGTTACACAGATACGCAGTATTTT | CATSLSGYTDTQYF
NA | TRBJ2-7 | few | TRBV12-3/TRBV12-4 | TGTGCCAGCAGTTTAGGCGTCCGGGAGCCCCAGTACTTC | CASSLGVREPQYF
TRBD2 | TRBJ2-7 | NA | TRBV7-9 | TGTGCCAGCAGCTTGGGCAGCGGGAGGAGCTCCTACGAGCAGTACTTC | CASSLGSGRSSYEQYF
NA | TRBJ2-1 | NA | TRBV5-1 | TGCGCCAGCAGCTCCCCTGGGGCCGCGCCTTACTACAATGAGCAGTTCTTC | CASSSPGAAPYYNEQFF
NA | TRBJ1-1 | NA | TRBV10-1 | TGCGCCAGCAGTGAGTCTCTACAGTTGAACACTGAAGCTTTCTTT | CASSESLQLNTEAFF
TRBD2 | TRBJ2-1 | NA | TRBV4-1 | TGCGCCAGCAGCCAGAGAGGTAGCGGGAGCCTCCTCAATGAGCAGTTCTTC | CASSQRGSGSLLNEQFF
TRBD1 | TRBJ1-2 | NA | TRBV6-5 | TGTGCCAGCAGCCAGACAGGGACATATGGCTACACCTTC | CASSQTGTYGYTF
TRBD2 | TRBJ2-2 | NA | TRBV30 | TGTGCTTTTGCTTCCGGGACTAGCGACCCGAACCCGACCGGGGAGCTGTTTTTT | CAFASGTSDPNPTGELFF
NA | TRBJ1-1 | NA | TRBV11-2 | TGTGCCAAATCGACAGCCCTGCCGGAAGCTTTCTTT | CAKSTALPEAFF
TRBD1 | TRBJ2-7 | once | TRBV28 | TGTGCCAGCAGCACCACAGGGGGACCCCTAACGGCCTACGAGCAGTACTTC | CASSTTGGPLTAYEQYF
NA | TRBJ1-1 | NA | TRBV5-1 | TGCGCCAGCAGCTTGGGGCCCCCGACGGGAGCGGTCACTGAAGCTTTCTTT | CASSLGPPTGAVTEAFF